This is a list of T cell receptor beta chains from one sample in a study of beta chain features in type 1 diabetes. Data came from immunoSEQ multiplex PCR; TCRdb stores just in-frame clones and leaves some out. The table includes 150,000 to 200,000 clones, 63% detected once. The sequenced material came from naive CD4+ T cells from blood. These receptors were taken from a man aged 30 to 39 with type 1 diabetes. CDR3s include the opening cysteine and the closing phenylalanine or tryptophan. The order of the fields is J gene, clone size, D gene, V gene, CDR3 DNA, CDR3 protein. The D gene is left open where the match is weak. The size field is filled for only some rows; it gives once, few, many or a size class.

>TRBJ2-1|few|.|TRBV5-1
TGCGCCAGCAGCTTAGGGTGGGCAGGGAGCCACAATGAGCAGTTCTTC
CASSLGWAGSHNEQFF
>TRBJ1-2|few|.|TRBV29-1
TGCAGCGTCACCGTCGGGGACTACTATGGCTACACCTTC
CSVTVGDYYGYTF
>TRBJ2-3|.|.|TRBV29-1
TGCAGCGTTGATACGGGGGGCCCAGATACGCAGTATTTT
CSVDTGGPDTQYF
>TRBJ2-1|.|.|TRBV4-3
TGCGCCAGCAGCCAAGATTGGGGCTCCTACAATGAGCAGTTCTTC
CASSQDWGSYNEQFF
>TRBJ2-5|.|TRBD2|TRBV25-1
TGTGCCAGCAGTGAAACTAGCGGGGCCGGGGAGACCCAGTACTTC
CASSETSGAGETQYF
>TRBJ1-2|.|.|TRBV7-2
TGTGCCAGCAGACCACAGGCGAACTATGGCTACACCTTC
CASRPQANYGYTF
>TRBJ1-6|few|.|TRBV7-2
TGTGCCAGCAGCACGAGGGGCGGGGCAAGTAATTCACCCCTCCACTTT
CASSTRGGASNSPLHF
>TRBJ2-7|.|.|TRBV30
TGTGCCTGGAGTAAAGAACCGGGTTACGAGCAGTACTTC
CAWSKEPGYEQYF
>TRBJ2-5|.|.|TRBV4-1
TGCGCCAGCAAGCTCGCGCCTACCCGTCCAGAGACCCAGTACTTC
CASKLAPTRPETQYF
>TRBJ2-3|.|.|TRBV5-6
TGTGCCAGCAGACCGGACAGAAACCCTACGCAGTATTTT
CASRPDRNPTQYF
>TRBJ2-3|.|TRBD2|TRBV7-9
TGTGCCAGCAGCTCTTGGGAGCGGGGGGCCGATACGCAGTATTTT
CASSSWERGADTQYF
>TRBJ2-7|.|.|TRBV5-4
TGTGCCAGCAGCTTGCCCATACCCTACGAGCAGTACTTC
CASSLPIPYEQYF
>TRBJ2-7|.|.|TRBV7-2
TGTGCCAGCAGCTTAGATAGCGGCTTGGCCGAGCAGTACTTC
CASSLDSGLAEQYF
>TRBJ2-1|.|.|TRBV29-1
TGCAGCGTTGAAACGTTAAATCCGCAGTTCTTC
CSVETLNPQFF
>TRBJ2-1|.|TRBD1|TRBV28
TGTGCCAGCAGCTCCGGGACAGGGGTTTTCAATGAGCAGTTCTTC
CASSSGTGVFNEQFF
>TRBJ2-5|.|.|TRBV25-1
TGTGCCAGCAGTGATGGGGGGCCGTTAGAGACCCAGTACTTC
CASSDGGPLETQYF
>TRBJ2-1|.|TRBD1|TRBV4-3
TGCGCCAGCAGCCAAGCTGACAGGGCGTACAATGAGCAGTTCTTC
CASSQADRAYNEQFF
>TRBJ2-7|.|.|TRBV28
TGTGCCAGCACCCACCTGGCCTACGAGCAGTACTTC
CASTHLAYEQYF
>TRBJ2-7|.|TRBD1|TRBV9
TGTGCCAGCAGTCAACAGGGGGAGGCGGGCGAGCAGTACTTC
CASSQQGEAGEQYF